Below, 11 T cell receptor beta chains from the same sample are listed, as sequenced in a study of blood T cells in healthy people across ages. The authors ran a second PCR of 7 to 11 cycles using a sample-barcoded 5' primer and a J-beta primer mix. MiXCR, applied by TCRdb to the 5' RACE reads, yields one record per CDR3 protein. The table has roughly 1.5 million distinct CDR3 sequences, 42% seen once. Sequenced input: blood. The receptor set was obtained from a woman between 18 and 30 years old in good health.

A remark on this clonotype: It may be a read error: a sequence one base away is much more abundant. The conserved phenylalanine or tryptophan normally closing the CDR3 is absent here, so this likely arose from a read error. The chain recombines TRBV7-9 with TRBJ2-2, with 10 bases identical to TRBD1. The CDR3 length is 15 residues. V shed 4 bases, J shed 4 bases, and the junction held 3 bases outside the gene matches. Germline V gives CDR1 SEHNR, CDR2 FQNEAQ (reference sequence). CDR3 DNA: TGTGCCAGCAGCTCCGACAGGGGGCCCACCGGGGAGCTGTTTTCT. Translating it yields CASSSDRGPTGELFS.

This clonotype was detected only a few times. This chain uses TRBV29-1 with TRBJ2-1, with 7 bases matching TRBD2. The germline V gene encodes CDR1 SQVTM and CDR2 ANQGSEA. This CDR3 comprises 15 residues. The V and J ends lost 3 bases and 0 bases, in that order; junction bases with no gene match: 5. This CDR3 reads CSVDGTTLSYNEQFF. For the CDR3, the DNA is TGCAGCGTTGACGGGACTACCCTCTCCTACAATGAGCAGTTCTTC.

This clonotype has just a few counts. In DNA, the CDR3 is TGCGCCAGCAGCCGCCCGACATCCGAAGCTTTCTTT. Translation gives CASSRPTSEAFF. The genes are TRBV4-1 and TRBJ1-1; D unclear. The CDR3 sequence is 12 residues long. V was trimmed by 4 bases and J by 8 bases, leaving 11 bases between them. CDR1 is MGHRA and CDR2 is YSYEKL in the germline V gene.

The table lists this clonotype with many counts. The chain couples TRBV4-2 to TRBJ2-1, with a tentative D call TRBD2 (6 bases). Germline loops: CDR1 LGHNA, CDR2 YNFKEQ. The CDR3 runs 15 residues. V was clipped by 4 bases and J by 2 bases, with 12 bases between them. Written as DNA, the CDR3 is TGTGCCAGCAGCCCGTCTCCTAGCGCCTACAATGAGCAGTTCTTC. Its protein is CASSPSPSAYNEQFF.

The rearrangement uses TRBV6-6 and TRBJ2-6; weak D call: TRBD1 (5 bases). The CDR3 extends over 15 amino acids. V was shortened by 4 bases and J by 2 bases, with 9 bases between the two germline ends. Germline V gene data show CDR1 as MNHNY and CDR2 as SVGAGI (reference sequence). CDR3 DNA: TGTGCCAGCAGTTCTAACAGGCCTGGGGCCAACGTCCTGACTTTC. Translated, it gives CASSSNRPGANVLTF.

This clonotype was found once. This chain joins TRBV24-1 and TRBJ2-1; a weak D match, TRBD1 (6 bases). The CDR3 runs to 12 residues. The V and J ends lost 7 bases and 8 bases respectively, with 11 bases between them. Germline CDR1 reads KGHDR; CDR2 reads SFDVKD. The CDR3 loop is CATSATGHEQFF. The CDR3 coding sequence is TGTGCCACCAGCGCTACAGGGCATGAGCAGTTCTTC.

The chain employs TRBV7-2 and TRBJ2-1; D call uncertain. This CDR3 has 17 residues. The germline V and J ends were trimmed by 2 bases and 2 bases, with 16 bases remaining between them. Germline V CDR1 and CDR2: SGHTA, FQGNSA. This CDR3 reads CASSLFTATGTYNEQFF. The DNA for the CDR3 is TGTGCCAGCAGCTTATTCACGGCCACCGGAACCTACAATGAGCAGTTCTTC.

This clonotype was detected only a few times. V usage is TRBV20-1 and J usage is TRBJ2-3, with 10 bases identical to TRBD2. CDR1 and CDR2 from the germline V gene are DFQATT and SNEGSKA (reference sequence). Trimming removed 0 bases from V and 5 bases from J; junction bases left unmatched: 11. The CDR3 totals 17 residues. CDR3: CSARDLVLAGIGDTQYF. The DNA of the CDR3 is TGCAGTGCTAGAGATCTTGTACTAGCGGGAATTGGAGATACGCAGTATTTT.

This clonotype has just a few counts. This chain links TRBV25-1 with TRBJ2-5, with TRBD2 identical over 9 bases. This CDR3 spans 17 amino acids. Trimming cost V 3 bases and J 11 bases; bases outside gene matches: 19. Germline values: CDR1 MGHDK, CDR2 SYGVNS. CDR3 amino acids: CASSEVRLAGTYNEQYF. CDR3 nucleotides: TGTGCCAGCAGTGAGGTTAGGCTAGCGGGAACCTACAATGAGCAGTACTTC.

This chain connects TRBV20-1 to TRBJ1-1; no definite D call. CDR1 DFQATT and CDR2 SNEGSKA come from the germline V gene (reference sequence). CDR3 length: 13 residues. Trimming left V 3 bases short and J 0 bases short, with 8 bases between. The CDR3 here is CSASLLMNTEAFF. The CDR3 DNA reads TGCAGTGCTAGTCTTCTAATGAACACTGAAGCTTTCTTT.

The chain has TRBV2 and TRBJ2-7, with TRBD1 matching over 9 bases. Trimming cost V 3 bases and J 5 bases; bases outside gene matches: 8. Germline loops: CDR1 SNHLY, CDR2 FYNNEI. The CDR3 loop spans 15 amino acids. The CDR3 region is CASSDVGGQGHEQYF. In DNA form, the CDR3 reads TGTGCCAGCAGTGACGTTGGAGGACAGGGGCACGAGCAGTACTTC.